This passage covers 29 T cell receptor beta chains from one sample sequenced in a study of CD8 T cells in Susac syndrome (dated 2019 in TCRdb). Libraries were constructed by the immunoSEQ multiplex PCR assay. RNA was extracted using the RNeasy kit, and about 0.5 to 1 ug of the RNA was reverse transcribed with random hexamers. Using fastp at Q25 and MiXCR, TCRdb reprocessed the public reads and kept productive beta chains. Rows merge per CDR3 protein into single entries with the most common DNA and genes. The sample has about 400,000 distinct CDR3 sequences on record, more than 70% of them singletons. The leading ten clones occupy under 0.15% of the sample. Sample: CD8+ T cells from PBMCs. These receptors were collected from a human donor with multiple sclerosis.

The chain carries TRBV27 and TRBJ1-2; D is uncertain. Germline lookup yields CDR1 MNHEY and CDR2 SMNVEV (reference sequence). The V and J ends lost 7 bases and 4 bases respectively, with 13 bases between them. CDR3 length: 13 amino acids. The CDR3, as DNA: TGTGCCAGCAAGGATCCCGGGCTCTATGGCTACACCTTC. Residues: CASKDPGLYGYTF.

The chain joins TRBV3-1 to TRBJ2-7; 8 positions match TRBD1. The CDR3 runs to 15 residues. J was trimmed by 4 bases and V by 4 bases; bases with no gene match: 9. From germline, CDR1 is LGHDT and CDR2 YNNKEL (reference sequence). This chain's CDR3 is CASSPDRGPIYEQYF. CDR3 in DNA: TGTGCCAGCAGCCCTGACAGGGGACCAATTTACGAGCAGTACTTC.

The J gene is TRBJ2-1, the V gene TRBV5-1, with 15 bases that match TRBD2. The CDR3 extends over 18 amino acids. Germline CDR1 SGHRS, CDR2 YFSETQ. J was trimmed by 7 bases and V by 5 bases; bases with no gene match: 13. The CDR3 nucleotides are TGCGCCAGCAGACTCGGACTAGCGGGAGGGCCGAGGATGAATGAGCAGTTCTTC. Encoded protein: CASRLGLAGGPRMNEQFF.

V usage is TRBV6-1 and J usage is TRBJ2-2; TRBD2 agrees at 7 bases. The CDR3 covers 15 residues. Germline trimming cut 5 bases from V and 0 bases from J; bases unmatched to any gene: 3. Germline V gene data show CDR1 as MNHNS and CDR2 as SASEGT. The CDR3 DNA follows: TGTGCCAGCAGTCTAGCGGATACGAACACCGGGGAGCTGTTTTTT. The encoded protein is CASSLADTNTGELFF.

This CDR3 reads CASMQGVSTDTQYF. The CDR3, as DNA: TGTGCCAGCATGCAGGGGGTCAGCACAGATACGCAGTATTTT. The V call is TRBV5-4, the J call TRBJ2-3, with 7 bases identical to TRBD1. This CDR3 has 14 residues. J was trimmed by 0 bases and V by 6 bases; bases with no gene match: 4. Germline-derived CDR1 and CDR2 are SGHNT and YYREEE (reference sequence).

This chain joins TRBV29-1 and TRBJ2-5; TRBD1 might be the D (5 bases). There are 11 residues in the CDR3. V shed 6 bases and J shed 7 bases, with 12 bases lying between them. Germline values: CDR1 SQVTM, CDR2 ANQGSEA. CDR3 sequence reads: CSVLAGSTQYF. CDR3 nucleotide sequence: TGCAGCGTATTAGCAGGGTCGACCCAGTACTTC.

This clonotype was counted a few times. As DNA, the CDR3 is TGTGCCAGCTCACCCCCCCTCGCCGGGGTCGGGACAGATACGCAGTATTTT. This encodes CASSPPLAGVGTDTQYF. The rearrangement links TRBV18 to TRBJ2-3; perhaps TRBD2 as D (5 bases). Germline V lookup: CDR1 KGHSH, CDR2 LQKENI. Trimming pared 3 bases from V and 3 bases from J, leaving 19 bases between. The CDR3 consists of 17 residues.

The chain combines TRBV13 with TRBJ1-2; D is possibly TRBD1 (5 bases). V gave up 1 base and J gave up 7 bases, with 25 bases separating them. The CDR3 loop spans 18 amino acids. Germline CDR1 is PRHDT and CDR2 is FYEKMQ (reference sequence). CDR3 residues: CASSLVGTELTPRCGYTF. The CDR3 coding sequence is TGTGCCAGCAGCTTAGTCGGGACGGAACTGACGCCCCGCTGTGGCTACACCTTC. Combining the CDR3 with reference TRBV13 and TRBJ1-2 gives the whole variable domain AAGVIQSPRHLIKEKRETATLKCYPIPRHDTVYWYQQGPGQDPQFLISFYEKMQSDKGSIPDRFSAQQFSDYHSELNMSSLELGDSALYFCASSLVGTELTPRCGYTFGSGTRLTVV.

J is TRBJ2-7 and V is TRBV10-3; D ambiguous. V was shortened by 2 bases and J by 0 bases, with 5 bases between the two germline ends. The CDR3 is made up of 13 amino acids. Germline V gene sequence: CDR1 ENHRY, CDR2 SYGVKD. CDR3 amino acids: CAISEGTSYEQYF. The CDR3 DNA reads TGTGCCATCAGTGAGGGTACCTCCTACGAGCAGTACTTC.

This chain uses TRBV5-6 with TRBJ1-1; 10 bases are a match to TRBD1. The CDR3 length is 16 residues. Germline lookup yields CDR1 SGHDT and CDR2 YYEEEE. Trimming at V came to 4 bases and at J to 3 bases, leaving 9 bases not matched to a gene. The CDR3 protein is CASSTGQGEEYTEAFF. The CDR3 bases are TGTGCCAGCAGCACCGGACAGGGGGAAGAGTACACTGAAGCTTTCTTT.

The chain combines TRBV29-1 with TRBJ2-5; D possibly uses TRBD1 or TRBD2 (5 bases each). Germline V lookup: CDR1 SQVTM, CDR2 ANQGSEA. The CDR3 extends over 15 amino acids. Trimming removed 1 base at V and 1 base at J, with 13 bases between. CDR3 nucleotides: TGCAGCGTTGAAGGGGGGACCCTAGTCCAAGAGACCCAGTACTTC. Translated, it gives CSVEGGTLVQETQYF.

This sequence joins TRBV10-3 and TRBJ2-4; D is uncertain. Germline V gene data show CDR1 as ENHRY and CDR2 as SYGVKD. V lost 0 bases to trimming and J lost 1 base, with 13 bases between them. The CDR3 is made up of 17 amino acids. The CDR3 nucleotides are TGTGCCATCAGTGAGTCTGTCCAGGAAAAGGCCAAAAACATTCAGTACTTC. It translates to CAISESVQEKAKNIQYF.

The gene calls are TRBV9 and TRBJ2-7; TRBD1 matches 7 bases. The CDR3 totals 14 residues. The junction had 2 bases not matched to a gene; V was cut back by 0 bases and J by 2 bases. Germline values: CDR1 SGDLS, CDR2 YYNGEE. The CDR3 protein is CASSVEDRTYEQYF. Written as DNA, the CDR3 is TGTGCCAGCAGCGTAGAGGACAGGACCTACGAGCAGTACTTC.

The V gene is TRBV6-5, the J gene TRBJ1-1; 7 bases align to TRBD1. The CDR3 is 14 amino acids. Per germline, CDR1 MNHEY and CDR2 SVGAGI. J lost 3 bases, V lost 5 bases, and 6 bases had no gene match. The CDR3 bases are TGTGCCAGCAGTCTTTTCAGGGGGGACACTGAAGCTTTCTTT. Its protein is CASSLFRGDTEAFF.

CDR3 in amino acids: CASSRVDSSYEQYF. CDR3 DNA: TGTGCCAGCAGCCGCGTTGACAGCTCCTACGAGCAGTACTTC. The J gene is TRBJ2-7, the V gene TRBV3-1; D possibly corresponds to TRBD1 (5 bases). V dropped 4 bases and J dropped 0 bases, with 10 bases sitting between them. Germline CDR1 and CDR2: LGHDT and YNNKEL (reference sequence). The length of the CDR3 is 14 residues.

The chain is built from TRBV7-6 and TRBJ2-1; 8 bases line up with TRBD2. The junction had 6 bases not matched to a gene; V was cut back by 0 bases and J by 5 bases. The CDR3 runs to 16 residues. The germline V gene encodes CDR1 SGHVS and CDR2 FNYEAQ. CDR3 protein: CASSLAFAGGNNEQFF. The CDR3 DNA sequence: TGTGCCAGCAGCTTAGCGTTTGCGGGAGGAAACAATGAGCAGTTCTTC.

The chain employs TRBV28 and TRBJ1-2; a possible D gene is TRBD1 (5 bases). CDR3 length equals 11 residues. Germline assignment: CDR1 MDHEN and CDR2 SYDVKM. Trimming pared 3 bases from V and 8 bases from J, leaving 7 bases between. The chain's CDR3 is CASSFGTGYTF. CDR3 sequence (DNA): TGTGCCAGCAGTTTCGGGACCGGCTACACCTTC.

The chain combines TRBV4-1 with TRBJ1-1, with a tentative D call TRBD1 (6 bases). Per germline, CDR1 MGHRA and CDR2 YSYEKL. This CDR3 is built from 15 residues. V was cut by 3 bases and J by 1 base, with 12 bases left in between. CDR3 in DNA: TGCGCCAGCAGCCACCACAGGGTGAGGAACACTGAAGCTTTCTTT. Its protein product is CASSHHRVRNTEAFF.

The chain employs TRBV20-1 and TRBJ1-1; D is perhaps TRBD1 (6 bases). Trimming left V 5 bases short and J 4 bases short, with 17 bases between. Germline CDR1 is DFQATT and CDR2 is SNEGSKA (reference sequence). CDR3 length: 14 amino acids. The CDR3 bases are TGCAGTGCTCCCAGAGAGGGGGTGGGCACTGAAGCTTTCTTT. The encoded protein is CSAPREGVGTEAFF.

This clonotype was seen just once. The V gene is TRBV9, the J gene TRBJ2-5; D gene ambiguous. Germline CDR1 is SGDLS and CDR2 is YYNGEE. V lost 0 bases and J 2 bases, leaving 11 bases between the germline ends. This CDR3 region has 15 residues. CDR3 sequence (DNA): TGTGCCAGCAGCGTAGGTGATATAACACAAGAGACCCAGTACTTC. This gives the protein CASSVGDITQETQYF.

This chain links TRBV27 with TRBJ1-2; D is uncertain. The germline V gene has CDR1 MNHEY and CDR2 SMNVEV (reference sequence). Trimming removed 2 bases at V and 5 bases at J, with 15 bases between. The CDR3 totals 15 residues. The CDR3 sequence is CASSLPGVPPYGYTF. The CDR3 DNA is TGTGCCAGCAGTTTACCCGGGGTACCCCCTTATGGCTACACCTTC.

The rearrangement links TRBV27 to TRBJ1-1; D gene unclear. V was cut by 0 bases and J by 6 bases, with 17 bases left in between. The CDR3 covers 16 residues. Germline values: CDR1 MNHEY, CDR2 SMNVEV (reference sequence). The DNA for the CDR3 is TGTGCCAGCAGTTTATCGTTGGAGACAATCATAGCTGAAGCTTTCTTT. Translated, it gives CASSLSLETIIAEAFF.

The CDR3 DNA reads TGTGCCAGCAGTTCGGCTTTGCACGGAGATACGCAGTATTTT. Translation: CASSSALHGDTQYF. This chain connects TRBV27 to TRBJ2-3; D gene ambiguous. Trimming removed 4 bases from V and 5 bases from J, with 13 bases in between. There are 14 residues in the CDR3. Per germline, CDR1 MNHEY and CDR2 SMNVEV (reference sequence).

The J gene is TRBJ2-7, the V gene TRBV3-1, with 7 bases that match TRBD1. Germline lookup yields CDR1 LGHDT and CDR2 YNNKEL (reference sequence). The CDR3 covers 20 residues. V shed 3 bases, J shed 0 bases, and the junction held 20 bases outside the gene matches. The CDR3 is CASSHDIFFGTEETSYEQYF. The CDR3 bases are TGTGCCAGCAGCCACGACATTTTTTTCGGGACAGAGGAAACCTCCTACGAGCAGTACTTC.

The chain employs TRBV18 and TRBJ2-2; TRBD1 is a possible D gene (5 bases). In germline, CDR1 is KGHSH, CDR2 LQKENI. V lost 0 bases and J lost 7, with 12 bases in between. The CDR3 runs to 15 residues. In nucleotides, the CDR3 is TGTGCCAGCTCACCACCTAACAGGAGAATCGGGGAGCTGTTTTTT. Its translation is CASSPPNRRIGELFF.

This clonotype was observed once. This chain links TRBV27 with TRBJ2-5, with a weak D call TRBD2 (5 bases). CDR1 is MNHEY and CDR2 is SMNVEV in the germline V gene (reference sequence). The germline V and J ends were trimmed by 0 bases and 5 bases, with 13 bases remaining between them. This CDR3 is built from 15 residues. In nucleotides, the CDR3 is TGTGCCAGCAGTTTATCATGGCTAGCCAGTGAGACCCAGTACTTC. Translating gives CASSLSWLASETQYF.

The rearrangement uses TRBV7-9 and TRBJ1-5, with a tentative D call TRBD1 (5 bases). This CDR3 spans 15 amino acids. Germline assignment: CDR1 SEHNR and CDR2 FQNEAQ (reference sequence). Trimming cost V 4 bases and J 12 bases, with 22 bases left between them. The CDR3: CASSSERQGGTLQHF. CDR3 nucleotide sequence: TGTGCCAGCAGCTCCGAGCGGCAGGGTGGAACCCTCCAGCATTTT.

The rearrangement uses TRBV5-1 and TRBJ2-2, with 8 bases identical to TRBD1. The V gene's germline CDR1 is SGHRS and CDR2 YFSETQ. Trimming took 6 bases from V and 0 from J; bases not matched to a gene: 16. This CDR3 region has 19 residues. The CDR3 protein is CASKGPGQGSFSNTGELFF. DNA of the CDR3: TGCGCCAGCAAAGGGCCTGGACAGGGCTCATTCTCGAACACCGGGGAGCTGTTTTTT.

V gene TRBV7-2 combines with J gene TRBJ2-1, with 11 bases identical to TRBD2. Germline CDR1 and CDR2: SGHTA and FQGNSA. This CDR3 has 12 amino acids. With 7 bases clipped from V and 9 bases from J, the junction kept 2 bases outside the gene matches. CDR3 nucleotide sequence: TGTGCCAGCACGACTAGCGGGACTGAGCAGTTCTTC. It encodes CASTTSGTEQFF. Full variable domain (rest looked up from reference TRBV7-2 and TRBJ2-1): GAGVSQSPSNKVTEKGKDVELRCDPISGHTALYWYRQSLGQGLEFLIYFQGNSAPDKSGLPSDRFSAERTGGSVSTLTIQRTQQEDSAVYLCASTTSGTEQFFGPGTRLTVL.